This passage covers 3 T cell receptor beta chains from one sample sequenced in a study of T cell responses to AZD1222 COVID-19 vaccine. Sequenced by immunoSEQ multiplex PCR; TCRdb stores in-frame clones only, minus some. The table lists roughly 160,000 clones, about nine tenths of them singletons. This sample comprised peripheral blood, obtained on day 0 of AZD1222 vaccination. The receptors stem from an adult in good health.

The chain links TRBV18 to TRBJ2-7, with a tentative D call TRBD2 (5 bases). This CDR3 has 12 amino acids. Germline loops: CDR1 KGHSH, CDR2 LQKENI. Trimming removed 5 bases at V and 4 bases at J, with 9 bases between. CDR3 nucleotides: TGTGCCAGCTCAGAGACGGGATACGAGCAGTACTTC. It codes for CASSETGYEQYF.

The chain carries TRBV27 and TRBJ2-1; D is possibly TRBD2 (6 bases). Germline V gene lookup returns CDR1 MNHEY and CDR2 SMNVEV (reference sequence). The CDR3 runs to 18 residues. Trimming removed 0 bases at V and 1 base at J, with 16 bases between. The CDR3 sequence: CASSLSIIGGRSYNEQFF. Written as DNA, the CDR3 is TGTGCCAGCAGTTTATCGATTATCGGGGGTCGGTCCTACAATGAGCAGTTCTTC.

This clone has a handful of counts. CDR3 DNA sequence: TGTGCCAGCAGCTTAGGCAGGAGTTTTTACGAGCAGTACTTC. Translation: CASSLGRSFYEQYF. The V and J genes are TRBV11-1 and TRBJ2-7; no definite D call. The CDR3 has 14 residues. Germline V CDR1 and CDR2: SGHAT, FQDESV (reference sequence). Trimming pared 1 base from V and 4 bases from J, leaving 11 bases between.